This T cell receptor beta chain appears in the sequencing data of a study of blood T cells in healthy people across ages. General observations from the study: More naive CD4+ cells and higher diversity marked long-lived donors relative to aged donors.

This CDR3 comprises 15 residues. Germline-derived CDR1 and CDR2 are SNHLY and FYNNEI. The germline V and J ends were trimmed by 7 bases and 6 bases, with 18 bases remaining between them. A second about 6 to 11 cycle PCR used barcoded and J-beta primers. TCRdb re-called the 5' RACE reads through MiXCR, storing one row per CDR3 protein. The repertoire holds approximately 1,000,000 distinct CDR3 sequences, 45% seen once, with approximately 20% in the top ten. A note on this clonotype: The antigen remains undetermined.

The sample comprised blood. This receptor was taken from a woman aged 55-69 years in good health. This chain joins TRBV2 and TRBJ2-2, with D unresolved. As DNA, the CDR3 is TGTGCCAGCATCCCTGGCGGATTCATCTCCGGGGAGCTGTTTTTT. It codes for CASIPGGFISGELFF.